This T cell receptor (beta chain) was obtained from a study of blood T cell repertoires in COVID-19. Study as a whole: COVID-19 samples collected from the United States, Italy and Spain covered acute and convalescent phases. PBMCs, B-cell-depleted T cells, or T cells were the source of the cDNA or gDNA that made up the material.

Original processing methods: Estimation of nucleated cell counts relied on the amplification of reference gene primers. Sequenced by immunoSEQ multiplex PCR; TCRdb stores in-frame clones only, minus some. D and trimming were read from the DNA, whereas the V and J calls and clone size are those reported in that table. The sample has about 100,000 clones; around 88% are singletons. A remark on this clone: Here the CDR3 omits its conserved ending phenylalanine or tryptophan, so a read error is the likely source.

CDR3 length: 12 residues. Germline assignment: CDR1 MDHEN and CDR2 SYDVKM. V was cut by 4 bases and J by 8 bases, with 11 bases left in between. The sample was peripheral blood. The rearrangement uses TRBV28 and TRBJ1-2, with unresolved D. This sequence was found in a human donor in a cohort sampled during active COVID-19. Written as DNA, the CDR3 is TGTGCCAGCAGTTCGGACTATTTCGGCTACACCCTC. Its translation is CASSSDYFGYTL.